These 21 T cell receptor beta chains share one sample of origin, sequenced in a study of response to subunit inactivated influenza vaccine. TCRdb reprocessed the RT-PCR reads via MiXCR and lists one record per CDR3 protein. This sample has more than 450,000 distinct CDR3 sequences; around 11% occur once, and the top ten carry roughly 10%. Material: PBMCs from blood, obtained on the day of vaccination. The receptors were gathered from a man in his fifties who received an inactivated influenza vaccine.

The sample holds many counts of this clonotype. The V call is TRBV29-1, the J call TRBJ2-1; unclear D gene. The CDR3 is 13 residues long. Per the germline V gene, CDR1 is SQVTM and CDR2 is ANQGSEA. V gave up 7 bases and J gave up 7 bases, with 17 bases separating them. The DNA of the CDR3 is TGCAGCGCCGCCAGGCCCCCCTTGAATGAGCAGTTCTTC. It codes for CSAARPPLNEQFF.

The chain carries TRBV21-1 and TRBJ2-7. TRBV21-1 is marked as a pseudogene. This CDR3 is built from 15 residues. The CDR3 is CASSKLWVACYEQYF. DNA for the CDR3: TGTGCCAGCAGCAAATTATGGGTTGCCTGCTACGAGCAGTACTTC.

This chain links TRBV3-1 with TRBJ2-2; possibly TRBD1 for D (5 bases). The V gene's germline CDR1 is LGHDT and CDR2 YNNKEL (reference sequence). CDR3 length equals 15 residues. Trimming shortened V by 1 base and J by 5 bases, and 11 bases separated the two germline ends. The CDR3 sequence is CASSQGIRATGELFF. The CDR3 nucleotides read TGTGCCAGCAGCCAAGGCATCAGGGCGACCGGGGAGCTGTTTTTT.

In this sample, this clonotype turned up a few times. This rearrangement joins TRBV20-1 to TRBJ1-1, with 9 nucleotides matching TRBD1. Germline lookup yields CDR1 DFQATT and CDR2 SNEGSKA (reference sequence). The CDR3 sequence is 15 residues long. After removal of 2 bases from V and 7 bases from J, the junction contained 11 bases not matched to a gene. CDR3 in amino acids: CSARTGTGNGDEAFF. CDR3 bases: TGCAGTGCTAGAACCGGGACAGGGAATGGGGATGAAGCTTTCTTT.

In its sample, this clonotype was seen many times. V is TRBV12-3 or TRBV12-4 and J is TRBJ1-4; unclear D gene. The CDR3 contains 15 residues. V dropped 6 bases and J dropped 0 bases, with 11 bases sitting between them. The CDR3 DNA reads as TGTGCCAGCAGCCGAGACACTTCAACTAATGAAAAACTGTTTTTT. Its translation: CASSRDTSTNEKLFF.

The chain uses TRBV24-1 and TRBJ2-2, with D possibly being TRBD2 (6 bases). This CDR3 has 14 residues. Germline lookup yields CDR1 KGHDR and CDR2 SFDVKD. V lost 4 bases and J 5 bases, leaving 10 bases between the germline ends. The CDR3 coding sequence is TGTGCCACCAGTGACTTAGCGGTGACCGGGGAGCTGTTTTTT. It translates to CATSDLAVTGELFF.

This clonotype came up a few times. The CDR3 bases are TGTGCCTCGGGGCGACAGGGTGACGAGCAGTACTTC. Its protein is CASGRQGDEQYF. The chain recombines TRBV10-3 with TRBJ2-7, with 7 bases fitting TRBD1. There are 12 residues in the CDR3. CDR1 is ENHRY and CDR2 is SYGVKD in the germline V gene. V gave up 11 bases and J gave up 5 bases; unmatched junction bases: 9.

The genes are TRBV7-3 and TRBJ1-1, with D unclear. The CDR3 contains 13 residues. CDR1 SGHTA and CDR2 FQGTGA come from the germline V gene. The V gene lost 5 bases and the J gene lost 4 bases, with 11 bases spanning the gap. CDR3 in DNA: TGTGCCAGCAGCCCCTGGGAGCGCACTGAAGCTTTCTTT. This encodes CASSPWERTEAFF.

The chain combines TRBV6-2 or TRBV6-3 with TRBJ2-3; D possibly corresponds to TRBD1 (5 bases). The CDR3 extends over 15 amino acids. Per germline, CDR1 MNHEY and CDR2 SVGEGT. Trimming pared 1 base from V and 10 bases from J, leaving 18 bases between. DNA of the CDR3: TGTGCCAGCAGTTACTTGGCTAGTGGGGCGGATTCGCAGTATTTT. This gives the protein CASSYLASGADSQYF.

The chain recombines TRBV28 with TRBJ1-1; D not resolved. The CDR3 is made up of 12 amino acids. Trimming removed 5 bases at V and 7 bases at J, with 11 bases between. CDR1 and CDR2 from the germline V gene are MDHEN and SYDVKM. The CDR3 region is CASSQDGGEAFF. As DNA, the CDR3 is TGTGCCAGCAGTCAAGACGGCGGTGAAGCTTTCTTT.

This clonotype was detected a few times. This chain connects TRBV20-1 to TRBJ1-2; D is ambiguous. V was shortened by 2 bases and J by 0 bases, with 13 bases between the two germline ends. There are 15 residues in the CDR3. Germline V gives CDR1 DFQATT, CDR2 SNEGSKA (reference sequence). The CDR3 nucleotides read TGCAGTGCTAGAACGGGCCCAATTGCTAACTATGGCTACACCTTC. It encodes CSARTGPIANYGYTF.

This clonotype was recorded at least ten times. The chain joins TRBV7-9 to TRBJ2-3; 7 bases agree with TRBD2. The CDR3 consists of 14 residues. V shed 5 bases and J 3 bases; nucleotides not matched to a gene: 5. Germline V gene sequence: CDR1 SEHNR, CDR2 FQNEAQ (reference sequence). CDR3 DNA: TGTGCCAGCAGCGGCCGGACTAGTACAGATACGCAGTATTTT. Its translation: CASSGRTSTDTQYF.

This clonotype has at least ten counts. CDR3 DNA sequence: TGCGCCAGCAGCACACGGACAGGGGCGTACAATGAGCAGTTCTTC. Translated: CASSTRTGAYNEQFF. The chain has TRBV5-1 and TRBJ2-1, with 9 bases matching TRBD1. This CDR3 comprises 15 residues. After removal of 4 bases from V and 4 bases from J, the junction contained 6 bases not matched to a gene. Per germline, CDR1 SGHRS and CDR2 YFSETQ.

This rearrangement joins TRBV7-3 to TRBJ2-1; D may be TRBD2 (5 bases). Looked up from germline, CDR1 is SGHTA and CDR2 is FQGTGA. Trimming cost V 5 bases and J 9 bases, with 17 bases left between them. The CDR3 sequence is 14 residues long. The CDR3 is CASSPQGRGVEQFF. In DNA form, the CDR3 reads TGTGCCAGCAGCCCCCAAGGGAGAGGTGTTGAGCAGTTCTTC.

This clonotype was detected many times. The rearrangement uses TRBV7-9 and TRBJ2-1; 8 nucleotides match TRBD1. The length of the CDR3 is 15 residues. CDR1 is SEHNR and CDR2 is FQNEAQ in the germline V gene (reference sequence). Germline trimming cut 1 base from V and 5 bases from J; bases unmatched to any gene: 4. This CDR3 reads CASSLGRGQDNEQFF. CDR3 DNA sequence: TGTGCCAGCAGCTTAGGCAGGGGGCAGGACAATGAGCAGTTCTTC. Complete variable domain (other parts from reference TRBV7-9 and TRBJ2-1): DTGVSQNPRHKITKRGQNVTFRCDPISEHNRLYWYRQTLGQGPEFLTYFQNEAQLEKSRLLSDRFSAERPKGSFSTLEIQRTEQGDSAMYLCASSLGRGQDNEQFFGPGTRLTVL.

Note on this clonotype: Just one base apart from a much larger clone, this may be a read error. The chain uses TRBV5-1 and TRBJ2-7, with 7 positions matching TRBD1. V lost 3 bases to trimming and J lost 2 bases; unmatched junction nucleotides: 11. CDR3 length: 16 residues. CDR1 and CDR2 (germline): SGHRS, YFSETQ. In DNA form, the CDR3 reads TGCGCCAGCAGCTCCAAGGTCCGGGACAGCACCTACGAGCAGTACTTC. It specifies CASSSKVRDSTYEQYF.

This chain joins TRBV29-1 and TRBJ2-2; 9 nucleotides match TRBD2. Trimming took 6 bases from V and 6 from J; bases not matched to a gene: 5. Germline V gene sequence: CDR1 SQVTM, CDR2 ANQGSEA. The CDR3 consists of 13 residues. In nucleotides, the CDR3 is TGCAGCGTCGATCGCGGGGGGGCCGGGGAGCTGTTTTTT. The encoded protein is CSVDRGGAGELFF.

This clonotype has ten or more counts. The genes are TRBV20-1 and TRBJ2-5; 9 bases match TRBD2. Germline CDR1 DFQATT, CDR2 SNEGSKA (reference sequence). CDR3 length: 13 amino acids. V shed 7 bases and J 5 bases; nucleotides not matched to a gene: 8. The CDR3 nucleotides read TGCAGTGGGATTGAGGCGGGGGGGGAGACCCAGTACTTC. Amino acid sequence: CSGIEAGGETQYF.

The CDR3 spells CASSPKSATNEKLFF. The CDR3 DNA sequence: TGCGCCAGCAGCCCCAAGAGTGCAACTAATGAAAAACTGTTTTTT. The chain carries TRBV4-3 and TRBJ1-4, with D uncertain. This CDR3 has 15 residues. The germline V and J ends were trimmed by 4 bases and 0 bases, with 9 bases remaining between them. Germline V CDR1 and CDR2: LGHNA, YSLEER.

This clonotype was picked up a small number of times. The J gene is TRBJ1-5, the V gene TRBV12-3 or TRBV12-4; 8 bases match TRBD1. CDR3 length: 15 residues. The V segment lost 6 bases and the J segment 0 bases; nucleotides outside the gene matches: 4. As DNA, the CDR3 is TGTGCCAGCAGCCCGGACAGGGTTAGCAATCAGCCCCAGCATTTT. It encodes CASSPDRVSNQPQHF.

This sequence joins TRBV11-3 and TRBJ2-1; TRBD1 might be the D (6 bases). This CDR3 contains 15 residues. Germline V gene data show CDR1 as SGHNT and CDR2 as YENEEA. Between the trimmed V and J ends, which lost 2 bases and 7 bases, there was a span of 15 bases. CDR3 sequence reads: CASSLTGSGWNEQFF. In DNA, the CDR3 is TGTGCCAGCAGCTTAACAGGGTCGGGTTGGAATGAGCAGTTCTTC.